This T cell receptor (beta chain) is from a study of early T cells in non-severe SARS-CoV-2 infection. Study as a whole: Sequencing targeted bulk RNA from unsorted whole blood, leaving chains unpaired. Regarding the study as a whole: In VDJdb matching, anti-spike CD8 responses were favored while private and CD4 specificities went missing.

Unique molecular identifiers were added to individual cDNA molecules. TCRdb reprocessed the 5' RACE reads via MiXCR and lists one record per CDR3 protein. The sample gives 45,000 to 65,000 distinct CDR3 sequences, around 8.4% of which show up once; 4.2% is in the top ten. This clonotype occurred many times. What it recognizes is unknown. V was pared by 6 bases and J by 4 bases, with 18 bases between. The CDR3 covers 15 residues. Germline V CDR1 and CDR2: MDHEN, SYDVKM. This TCR was recovered from an adult who was a healthcare worker with PCR-confirmed SARS-CoV-2 infection or an uninfected control (not recorded which). The sample comprised whole blood. V gene TRBV28 combines with J gene TRBJ1-2, with a possible D match to TRBD1 (6 bases). The CDR3 region is CASRLYNREVYGYTF. The CDR3 region has the DNA TGTGCCAGCAGGCTGTATAACAGGGAAGTCTATGGCTACACCTTC.